These 29 T cell receptor beta chains were all obtained from the same sample, sequenced in a study of blood T cell repertoires in COVID-19. The assay was immunoSEQ multiplex PCR, and TCRdb's table has in-frame clones only and misses some. This table has about 120,000 clones, around four fifths appearing once. Specimen: peripheral blood. These receptors came from a woman aged 70-85 years with acute or convalescent COVID-19.

The J gene is TRBJ1-2, the V gene TRBV5-1; a possible D gene is TRBD1 (5 bases). The CDR3 sequence is 14 residues long. Germline V lookup: CDR1 SGHRS, CDR2 YFSETQ. V was shortened by 2 bases and J by 2 bases, with 10 bases between the two germline ends. CDR3 DNA sequence: TGCGCCAGCAGCTTTCCGGGGGGGAACTATGGCTACACCTTC. This translates into CASSFPGGNYGYTF.

This chain uses TRBV6-5 with TRBJ2-7; 8 bases line up with TRBD1. Germline lookup yields CDR1 MNHEY and CDR2 SVGAGI. V dropped 0 bases and J dropped 4; count of bases not matched to a gene: 5. CDR3 length: 15 amino acids. CDR3 nucleotide sequence: TGTGCCAGCAGTTACTCGAACAGGGGGAGGTACGAGCAGTACTTC. As protein: CASSYSNRGRYEQYF.

The CDR3 reads CASSQDPSEQFF. CDR3 nucleotides: TGTGCCAGCAGCCAAGACCCTAGTGAGCAGTTCTTC. The rearrangement uses TRBV3-1 (or the pseudogene TRBV3-2) and TRBJ2-1; D is unresolved. The CDR3 covers 12 residues. Germline-derived CDR1 and CDR2 are LGHDT and YNNKEL (reference sequence). The V end was cut by 0 bases, the J end by 9 bases, with 6 bases between.

This sequence joins TRBV6-5 and TRBJ2-7; TRBD2 aligns across 8 bases. Germline V gives CDR1 MNHEY, CDR2 SVGAGI. The V segment lost 5 bases and the J segment 3 bases; nucleotides outside the gene matches: 6. This CDR3 is built from 14 residues. Here the CDR3 reads CASSRPGGIYEQYF. CDR3 DNA: TGTGCCAGCAGTCGTCCGGGGGGGATCTACGAGCAGTACTTC.

J is TRBJ2-7 and V is TRBV2, with D perhaps matching TRBD1 (5 bases). Germline V lookup: CDR1 SNHLY, CDR2 FYNNEI. Trimming took 3 bases from V and 3 from J, leaving 6 bases between them. This CDR3 has 12 residues. In DNA form, the CDR3 reads TGTGCCAGCAGTGAGCAGGGCTACGAGCAGTACTTC. Its protein is CASSEQGYEQYF.

J is TRBJ1-1 and V is TRBV7-2; 8 bases fit TRBD1. CDR3 size: 15 residues. CDR1 and CDR2 (germline): SGHTA, FQGNSA. With 1 base clipped from V and 7 bases from J, the junction kept 8 bases outside the gene matches. CDR3 DNA: TGTGCCAGCAGCTTAGTAACGCGACAGGGGTTTGAAGCTTTCTTT. It yields the protein CASSLVTRQGFEAFF.

The chain is built from TRBV5-4 and TRBJ2-3, with 8 bases fitting TRBD2. The germline CDR1 and CDR2 sequences are SGHNT and YYREEE (reference sequence). V was pared by 0 bases and J by 2 bases, with 2 bases of the junction left unmatched. There are 15 residues in the CDR3. CDR3 region: CASSLERGITDTQYF. Written as DNA, the CDR3 is TGTGCCAGCAGCTTGGAGCGGGGGATCACAGATACGCAGTATTTT.

The V and J genes are TRBV2 and TRBJ2-5; 13 bases are shared with TRBD2. In germline, CDR1 is SNHLY, CDR2 FYNNEI. J gave up 4 bases and V 10 bases, and 12 bases lay outside the gene matches. The CDR3 is 16 amino acids. Here the CDR3 reads CATEATSGRGGETQYF. CDR3 nucleotide sequence: TGTGCCACCGAAGCCACTAGCGGGAGGGGGGGAGAGACCCAGTACTTC.

The rearrangement uses TRBV19 and TRBJ1-5; D is ambiguous. This CDR3 has 14 amino acids. V was clipped by 7 bases and J by 2 bases, with 12 bases between them. From germline, CDR1 is LNHDA and CDR2 SQIVND (reference sequence). CDR3 amino acids: CASISTRGNQPQHF. DNA for the CDR3: TGTGCCAGTATTAGTACTAGGGGCAATCAGCCCCAGCATTTT.

The rearrangement joins TRBV28 to TRBJ1-5, with a possible D match to TRBD1 (6 bases). Germline loops: CDR1 MDHEN, CDR2 SYDVKM. The CDR3 extends over 14 amino acids. V was clipped by 7 bases and J by 6 bases, with 16 bases between them. CDR3 residues: CASTLGGRSQPQHF. The DNA of the CDR3 is TGTGCCAGCACCCTCGGGGGGCGCAGTCAGCCCCAGCATTTT.

J is TRBJ2-2 and V is TRBV6-2 or TRBV6-3; 16 bases align to TRBD2. The V gene end was trimmed by 3 bases and the J gene end by 4 bases; junction bases not matched to a gene: 2. The CDR3 sequence is 17 residues long. The V gene's germline CDR1 is MNHEY and CDR2 SVGEGT. The CDR3 bases are TGTGCCAGCAGTTATGGGACTAGCGGGAGGGGCACCGGGGAGCTGTTTTTT. Amino acid sequence: CASSYGTSGRGTGELFF.

The rearrangement links TRBV24-1 to TRBJ2-3, with TRBD2 identical over 7 bases. V trimming: 0 bases; J trimming: 1 base; junction bases outside the gene matches: 6. The CDR3 loop spans 17 amino acids. The V gene's germline CDR1 is KGHDR and CDR2 SFDVKD. CDR3 in amino acids: CATSDLGITSGTDTQYF. DNA for the CDR3: TGTGCCACCAGTGATTTGGGGATCACTAGCGGCACAGATACGCAGTATTTT.

This chain joins TRBV29-1 and TRBJ2-5; 7 bases map to TRBD1. CDR1 and CDR2 from the germline V gene are SQVTM and ANQGSEA. CDR3 length: 13 amino acids. After removal of 5 bases from V and 1 base from J, the junction contained 4 bases not matched to a gene. This CDR3 is CSVLRDSQETQYF. The CDR3 coding sequence is TGCAGCGTTCTCCGGGACAGCCAAGAGACCCAGTACTTC. The variable domain in full, with the rest retrieved from reference TRBV29-1 and TRBJ2-5, is SAVISQKPSRDICQRGTSLTIQCQVDSQVTMMFWYRQQPGQSLTLIATANQGSEATYESGFVIDKFPISRPNLTFSTLTVSNMSPEDSSIYLCSVLRDSQETQYFGPGTRLLVL.

This clone was recorded once. This chain joins TRBV4-2 and TRBJ2-7; TRBD1 is a possible D gene (5 bases). Trimming took off 1 base at V and 3 bases at J, with 13 bases between the two ends. Germline V gene data show CDR1 as LGHNA and CDR2 as YNFKEQ. CDR3 length: 15 amino acids. CDR3 coding DNA: TGTGCCAGCAGCCAAGGGGGCGCACAGTTCTACGAGCAGTACTTC. It codes for CASSQGGAQFYEQYF.

The rearrangement joins TRBV19 to TRBJ2-1; TRBD1 might be the D (5 bases). V dropped 5 bases and J dropped 9 bases, with 11 bases sitting between them. This CDR3 is built from 12 residues. Per the germline V gene, CDR1 is LNHDA and CDR2 is SQIVND (reference sequence). The DNA of the CDR3 is TGTGCCAGTAGTCAAGGAACAGGTGAGCAGTTCTTC. Amino acids: CASSQGTGEQFF.

The chain links TRBV5-6 to TRBJ1-6; 8 positions match TRBD1. CDR1 and CDR2 (germline): SGHDT, YYEEEE. The CDR3 runs 16 residues. The V and J ends lost 3 bases and 0 bases, in that order; junction bases with no gene match: 2. The DNA for the CDR3 is TGTGCCAGCAGCTCCGGGACAGGCTCCTATAATTCACCCCTCCACTTT. Residues: CASSSGTGSYNSPLHF.

The genes are TRBV28 and TRBJ1-4, with D unclear. The CDR3 sequence is 14 residues long. Between the trimmed V and J ends, which lost 6 bases and 3 bases, there was a span of 11 bases. Germline V gives CDR1 MDHEN, CDR2 SYDVKM. As DNA, the CDR3 is TGTGCCAGCAGCTGGGGTAGCGCTAATGAAAAACTGTTTTTT. This codes for CASSWGSANEKLFF. Based on the CDR3 plus reference TRBV28 and TRBJ1-4, the full variable domain is DVKVTQSSRYLVKRTGEKVFLECVQDMDHENMFWYRQDPGLGLRLIYFSYDVKMKEKGDIPEGYSVSREKKERFSLILESASTNQTSMYLCASSWGSANEKLFFGSGTQLSVL.

The gene calls are TRBV4-1 and TRBJ1-1; D uncertain. CDR1 MGHRA and CDR2 YSYEKL come from the germline V gene. Between the trimmed V and J ends, which lost 1 base and 5 bases, there was a span of 8 bases. There are 13 residues in the CDR3. The CDR3 region is CASSQGLWTEAFF. The CDR3 DNA follows: TGCGCCAGCAGCCAAGGGCTTTGGACTGAAGCTTTCTTT.

This clone has only a few counts. The chain recombines TRBV30 with TRBJ2-7, with 8 positions matching TRBD1. The CDR3 runs 14 residues. In germline, CDR1 is GTSNPN, CDR2 SVGIG (reference sequence). V lost 0 bases, J lost 4 bases, and 5 bases stayed unmatched. The CDR3 reads CAWSVSQGGYEQYF. The CDR3 bases are TGTGCCTGGAGTGTTTCACAGGGGGGATACGAGCAGTACTTC.

This clone came up once. The chain is built from TRBV5-6 and TRBJ2-4; a weak D match, TRBD2 (6 bases). V was trimmed by 4 bases and J by 1 base, leaving 12 bases between them. CDR1 is SGHDT, CDR2 YYEEEE, per germline. The CDR3 has 15 residues. CDR3 region: CASSPWDLAKNIQYF. The CDR3 nucleotides read TGTGCCAGCAGCCCGTGGGACTTGGCCAAAAACATTCAGTACTTC.

The chain joins TRBV5-1 to TRBJ2-5, with D maybe TRBD2 (6 bases). The CDR3 consists of 15 residues. V gave up 0 bases and J gave up 5 bases, with 14 bases separating them. Per the germline V gene, CDR1 is SGHRS and CDR2 is YFSETQ. DNA of the CDR3: TGCGCCAGCAGCTTGGGTCTAGCGTGGGGGGAGACCCAGTACTTC. Translating gives CASSLGLAWGETQYF.

V is TRBV27 and J is TRBJ1-5; 7 bases align to TRBD1. J lost 3 bases, V lost 2 bases, and 7 bases had no gene match. The germline gives CDR1 MNHEY, CDR2 SMNVEV (reference sequence). The CDR3 spans 16 residues. DNA for the CDR3: TGTGCCAGCAGTTTAGGCGGGCAGGGGGTCAATCAGCCCCAGCATTTT. Its translation: CASSLGGQGVNQPQHF.

This chain uses TRBV6-5 with TRBJ2-3; possible D gene TRBD2, 5 bases. This CDR3 has 15 amino acids. Germline V CDR1 and CDR2: MNHEY, SVGAGI. V lost 2 bases and J lost 0, with 9 bases in between. The DNA of the CDR3 is TGTGCCAGCAGTTACGAGGGAACGAGCACAGATACGCAGTATTTT. Protein sequence: CASSYEGTSTDTQYF.

CDR3 nucleotides: TGTGCCTGGAGTCCCGGGTTAGGCACTGAAGCTTTCTTT. Protein product: CAWSPGLGTEAFF. V usage is TRBV30 and J usage is TRBJ1-1, with no clear D. This CDR3 spans 13 amino acids. Looked up from germline, CDR1 is GTSNPN and CDR2 is SVGIG (reference sequence). V lost 2 bases and J 4 bases, leaving 11 bases between the germline ends.

The chain joins TRBV6-6 to TRBJ1-2, with D hard to call. The germline V and J ends were trimmed by 7 bases and 4 bases, with 13 bases remaining between them. CDR1 is MNHNY and CDR2 is SVGAGI in the germline V gene (reference sequence). This CDR3 spans 13 amino acids. The CDR3 DNA is TGTGCCAGCACCCCGGAGGGTCCCTATGGCTACACCTTC. Residues: CASTPEGPYGYTF.

This clone was recorded only once. The genes are TRBV19 and TRBJ1-1; 10 positions match TRBD1. The CDR3 sequence is 16 residues long. Germline V gene sequence: CDR1 LNHDA, CDR2 SQIVND (reference sequence). Trimming removed 4 bases from V and 1 base from J; junction bases left unmatched: 6. CDR3 bases: TGTGCCAGTAGTACCCCGGGACAGGGGTCGAACACTGAAGCTTTCTTT. Protein sequence: CASSTPGQGSNTEAFF.

This clone was detected a few times. The rearrangement links TRBV24-1 to TRBJ2-3; TRBD2 agrees at 7 bases. J gave up 0 bases and V 6 bases, and 2 bases lay outside the gene matches. This CDR3 is built from 14 residues. Germline assignment: CDR1 KGHDR and CDR2 SFDVKD. CDR3 DNA sequence: TGTGCCACCAGTCCGGGGGGAAGCACAGATACGCAGTATTTT. Translating it yields CATSPGGSTDTQYF.

CDR3 in DNA: TGCGCCAGCAGTGAATCGGGGGGCCGATACGAGCAGTACTTC. This encodes CASSESGGRYEQYF. The genes are TRBV10-2 and TRBJ2-7, with a tentative D call TRBD2 (7 bases). The CDR3 runs to 14 residues. V lost 3 bases and J 4 bases, leaving 13 bases between the germline ends. From germline, CDR1 is WSHSY and CDR2 SAAADI.

The V gene is TRBV7-8, the J gene TRBJ2-2; D might be TRBD2 (6 bases). Trimming removed 4 bases from V and 4 bases from J, with 10 bases in between. CDR1 and CDR2 from the germline V gene are SGHVS and FQNEAQ. CDR3 length: 14 residues. For the CDR3, the DNA is TGTGCCAGCAGCTGGGGACTCTTCACCGGGGAGCTGTTTTTT. This codes for CASSWGLFTGELFF.